These T cell receptor beta chains were read from a single sample in a study of blood T cell repertoires in COVID-19. Clones were read by immunoSEQ multiplex PCR, and TCRdb kept only the in-frame ones, dropping some. The data contain some 69,000 clones, roughly 80% of them seen just once; the ten biggest clones take up 15% to 20%. The sequenced sample was peripheral blood. The source is a man aged 60-69 years with acute or convalescent COVID-19. The CDR3 runs from the conserved cysteine through the conserved F or W. Each record gives: V gene, J gene, D gene, clone size, CDR3 protein, CDR3 DNA. The D gene is left open where the match is weak. Clone size is shown for a subset of rows, as once, few, many or a class of expanded clone.

>TRBV7-2|TRBJ1-6|-|once
CASTLYRVSYNSPLHF
TGTGCCAGCACCCTATATAGAGTCTCCTATAATTCACCCCTCCACTTT
>TRBV11-2|TRBJ1-6|-|-
CASTSAGNSPLHF
TGTGCCAGCACCTCAGCAGGGAATTCACCCCTCCACTTT
>TRBV2|TRBJ2-5|TRBD2|-
CASTRGRDVETQYF
TGTGCCAGCACTCGAGGGAGGGACGTCGAGACCCAGTACTTC
>TRBV6-5|TRBJ2-7|TRBD1|-
CASTTGGTYEQYF
TGTGCCAGCACAACAGGGGGCACCTACGAGCAGTACTTC
>TRBV7-8|TRBJ2-7|TRBD1|-
CASSLEAGGFEQYF
TGTGCCAGCAGCTTAGAAGCAGGGGGCTTCGAGCAGTACTTC
>TRBV25-1|TRBJ1-6|TRBD1|-
CASRDRGNNSPLHF
TGTGCCAGCAGGGACAGGGGGAATAATTCACCCCTCCACTTT
>TRBV6-5|TRBJ1-1|TRBD1|-
CASKPRGPGVTEAFF
TGTGCCAGCAAACCCAGGGGGCCGGGCGTCACTGAAGCTTTCTTT
>TRBV5-8|TRBJ2-1|TRBD2|-
CASSSSGGSYNEQFF
TGTGCCAGCAGCTCGAGCGGGGGCTCGTACAATGAGCAGTTCTTC
>TRBV10-3|TRBJ2-7|-|-
CAIVAGYEQYF
TGTGCCATTGTTGCCGGCTACGAGCAGTACTTC
>TRBV4-3|TRBJ1-3|-|few
CASSQGTQGSGNTIYF
TGCGCCAGCAGCCAAGGGACCCAGGGCTCTGGAAACACCATATATTTT
>TRBV4-3|TRBJ2-2|TRBD1|-
CASSPGGTGGITGELFF
TGCGCCAGCAGCCCAGGGGGGACAGGCGGGATCACCGGGGAGCTGTTTTTT
>TRBV6-5|TRBJ1-2|TRBD1|-
CASSYRGRNYGYTF
TGTGCCAGCAGTTACAGGGGGCGAAACTATGGCTACACCTTC
>TRBV6-1|TRBJ2-1|-|-
CASSEGRPEYNEQFF
TGTGCCAGCAGTGAAGGGAGGCCAGAATACAATGAGCAGTTCTTC
>TRBV6-5|TRBJ1-1|TRBD1|few
CASRPTGVITEAFF
TGTGCCAGCAGACCGACAGGGGTTATAACTGAAGCTTTCTTT
>TRBV5-8|TRBJ1-5|-|-
CASSLVKLYSNQPQHF
TGTGCCAGCAGCTTGGTGAAGCTTTATAGCAATCAGCCCCAGCATTTT
>TRBV4-1|TRBJ1-2|-|few
CASSQDGNYGYTF
TGCGCCAGCAGCCAAGACGGGAACTATGGCTACACCTTC
>TRBV4-1|TRBJ1-1|-|-
CASSPGQLNTEAFF
TGCGCCAGCAGCCCTGGACAGTTGAACACTGAAGCTTTCTTT
>TRBV19|TRBJ2-1|-|many
CASSIGDLTYNEQFF
TGTGCCAGTAGTATCGGGGATTTAACCTACAATGAGCAGTTCTTC
>TRBV27|TRBJ2-4|-|once
CASSLKAGIAKNIQYF
TGTGCCAGCAGTTTAAAGGCAGGTATAGCCAAAAACATTCAGTACTTC
>TRBV6-5|TRBJ1-5|TRBD1|-
CASRRTGAEPQHF
TGTGCCAGCAGGAGGACAGGGGCCGAGCCCCAGCATTTT
>TRBV3-1/TRBV3-2|TRBJ2-2|TRBD2|-
CASSQVGGANTGELFF
TGTGCCAGCAGCCAAGTCGGGGGGGCGAACACCGGGGAGCTGTTTTTT
>TRBV6-5|TRBJ1-5|TRBD1|-
CASNRGFSQPQHF
TGTGCCAGCAACAGGGGCTTTAGTCAGCCCCAGCATTTT
>TRBV3-1/TRBV3-2|TRBJ1-1|-|-
CASSNRAGKGGGEAFF
TGTGCCAGCAGCAACCGTGCGGGGAAGGGTGGTGGTGAAGCTTTCTTT
>TRBV7-9|TRBJ1-6|TRBD1|-
CASSVMGQGVQSPLHF
TGTGCCAGCAGCGTCATGGGACAGGGAGTGCAATCACCCCTCCACTTT
>TRBV7-6|TRBJ1-6|-|-
CASSLAGGAAYNSPLHF
TGTGCCAGCAGCTTAGCGGGGGGGGCAGCCTATAATTCACCCCTCCACTTT
>TRBV29-1|TRBJ1-1|TRBD1|-
CSVGAGGYGTEAFF
TGCAGCGTTGGGGCAGGGGGCTATGGCACTGAAGCTTTCTTT
>TRBV6-5|TRBJ1-1|TRBD1|few
CASSPGQGRTEAFF
TGTGCCAGCAGCCCGGGACAGGGACGCACTGAAGCTTTCTTT
>TRBV4-2|TRBJ1-1|-|-
CASSQQTVNTEAFF
TGTGCCAGCAGCCAGCAGACAGTGAACACTGAAGCTTTCTTT
>TRBV12-3/TRBV12-4|TRBJ1-5|TRBD1|-
CASSGTGNQPQHF
TGTGCCAGCAGTGGGACAGGGAATCAGCCCCAGCATTTT
>TRBV6-5|TRBJ2-1|-|-
CASSYGRNEQFF
TGTGCCAGCAGTTACGGCAGGAATGAGCAGTTCTTC
>TRBV6-8|TRBJ1-5|TRBD1|-
CASSYSGDRGTDSNQPQHF
TGTGCCAGCAGTTACTCGGGGGACAGGGGGACTGATAGCAATCAGCCCCAGCATTTT
>TRBV7-8|TRBJ2-2|-|-
CASSRAGRNTAGELFF
TGTGCCAGCAGCCGCGCAGGTCGGAACACCGCCGGGGAGCTGTTTTTT
>TRBV27|TRBJ2-1|TRBD1|-
CASSQGAVRHEQFF
TGTGCCAGCAGTCAGGGGGCCGTCCGCCATGAGCAGTTCTTC
>TRBV6-5|TRBJ1-1|TRBD1|-
CASRQGRLNTEAFF
TGTGCCAGCAGACAGGGGAGGTTGAACACTGAAGCTTTCTTT
>TRBV7-2|TRBJ1-5|-|-
CASSSTGNGNQPQHF
TGTGCCAGCAGCTCTACAGGGAACGGCAATCAGCCCCAGCATTTT
>TRBV5-6|TRBJ2-1|TRBD2|once
CASSWTSGGYNEQFF
TGTGCCAGCAGCTGGACTAGCGGGGGGTACAATGAGCAGTTCTTC
>TRBV5-5|TRBJ2-7|TRBD1|-
CASSLVGQGYEQYF
TGTGCCAGCAGCTTGGTTGGACAGGGCTACGAGCAGTACTTC
>TRBV4-2|TRBJ1-5|-|-
CASSQGQLNQPQHF
TGTGCCAGCAGCCAAGGACAGCTCAATCAGCCCCAGCATTTT
>TRBV16|TRBJ1-4|-|-
CASSRRQATNEKLFF
TGTGCCAGCAGCCGCAGACAGGCCACTAATGAAAAACTGTTTTTT
>TRBV11-1|TRBJ2-3|-|-
CASSLPGGTDTQYF
TGTGCCAGCAGCTTACCGGGGGGCACAGATACGCAGTATTTT
>TRBV4-2|TRBJ2-7|TRBD2|-
CASSKSGGAAYEQYF
TGTGCCAGCAGCAAAAGCGGGGGGGCCGCCTACGAGCAGTACTTC
>TRBV5-6|TRBJ1-3|TRBD1|-
CASSFDRAGNTIYF
TGTGCCAGCAGCTTCGACAGGGCTGGAAACACCATATATTTT
>TRBV5-8|TRBJ2-2|-|-
CASSLEGQAGRGVTGELFF
TGTGCCAGCAGCTTGGAAGGGCAGGCGGGACGAGGTGTCACCGGGGAGCTGTTTTTT
>TRBV5-1|TRBJ2-5|-|-
CASSLAVWETQYF
TGCGCCAGCAGCTTGGCGGTTTGGGAGACCCAGTACTTC
>TRBV27|TRBJ1-2|-|-
CASSSQEGYAF
TGTGCCAGCAGTTCCCAGGAAGGCTACGCCTTC
>TRBV4-2|TRBJ1-3|-|-
CASSQDLRGSGNTIYF
TGTGCCAGCAGCCAAGATCTGAGGGGGTCTGGAAACACCATATATTTT
>TRBV6-5|TRBJ1-4|TRBD1|once
CATDRGGEKLFF
TGTGCCACGGACAGGGGGGGGGAAAAACTGTTTTTT
>TRBV15|TRBJ2-7|TRBD1|once
CAIGPGGQGAPRGPNEQYF
TGTGCCATCGGGCCCGGCGGGCAGGGGGCCCCACGGGGTCCGAACGAGCAGTACTTC